The following is a T cell receptor (beta chain) sequence with its context. The CDR3 consists of 12 residues. Germline V gene sequence: CDR1 MNHEY, CDR2 SVGAGI. The ends were cut back, 4 bases at V and 9 bases at J, with 7 bases in the middle. The data originate from a study of T cell changes during pregnancy in multiple sclerosis. Clones were read by immunoSEQ multiplex PCR, and TCRdb kept only the in-frame ones, dropping some. The sample holds fewer than 90,000 clones; approximately 95% are singletons and the top ten take around 1.8%. The V and J genes are TRBV6-5 and TRBJ1-6; D gene ambiguous. This material consisted of peripheral blood, taken after pregnancy. The receptor was derived from a female donor in good health, enrolled as a control in a pregnancy study. For the CDR3, the DNA is TGTGCCAGCAGTTCGCGGAGTTCACCCCTCCACTTT. Amino acids: CASSSRSSPLHF.